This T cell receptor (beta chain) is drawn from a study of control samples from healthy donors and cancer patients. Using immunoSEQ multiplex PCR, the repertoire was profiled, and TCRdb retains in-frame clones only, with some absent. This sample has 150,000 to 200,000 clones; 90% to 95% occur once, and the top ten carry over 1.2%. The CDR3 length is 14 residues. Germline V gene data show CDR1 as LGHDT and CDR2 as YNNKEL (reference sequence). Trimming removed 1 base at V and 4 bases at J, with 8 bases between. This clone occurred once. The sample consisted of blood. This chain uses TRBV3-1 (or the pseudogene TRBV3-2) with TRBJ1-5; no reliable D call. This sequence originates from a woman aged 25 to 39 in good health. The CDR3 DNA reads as TGTGCCAGCAGCCAAGGGGTATGGAATCAGCCCCAGCATTTT. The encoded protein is CASSQGVWNQPQHF.